The 3 T cell receptor beta chains given below trace back to one sample, sequenced in a study of CD8+CD57+ T cells in acquired aplastic anemia. It was patients with CD8+CD57+ cell expansion by flow cytometry who were chosen for sequencing. Genomic DNA acted as the template from which TCR beta VDJ combination and CDR3 sequence profiling were carried out. TCRdb processed the reads anew with MiXCR; each CDR3 protein has one entry. The profile shows fewer than 300,000 distinct CDR3 sequences, approximately 79% of them singletons. Specimen: sorted CD4+, CD8+, or CD8+CD57+ T cells (not recorded which) from PBMCs. These receptors were taken from a human donor with aplastic anemia.

For the CDR3, the DNA is TGTGCCAGCAGCTTAGCGGGTGGGAGGGAGCTCCTACAATATTTT. It specifies CASSLAGGRELLQYF. The V gene is TRBV7-6, the J gene TRBJ2-3, with 7 bases that match TRBD2. Unmatched junction bases numbered 15, after V lost 0 bases and J lost 15 bases. CDR3 length: 15 amino acids. Germline loops: CDR1 SGHVS, CDR2 FNYEAQ.

The rearrangement uses TRBV9 and TRBJ2-3, with D possibly being TRBD1 (5 bases). The CDR3 runs 15 residues. Trimming took off 2 bases at V and 13 bases at J, with 23 bases between the two ends. Germline values: CDR1 SGDLS, CDR2 YYNGEE. For the CDR3, the DNA is TGTGCCAGCAGCGTGCCTTACGCCCAGGGAAGTAGCAAGTATTTT. This gives the protein CASSVPYAQGSSKYF.

The V and J genes are TRBV7-9 and TRBJ2-7; possible D gene TRBD1, 6 bases. The germline CDR1 and CDR2 sequences are SEHNR and FQNEAQ (reference sequence). Trimming shortened V by 4 bases and J by 3 bases, and 25 bases separated the two germline ends. The CDR3 loop spans 18 amino acids. As DNA, the CDR3 is TGTGCCAGCAGCTCGACTACAGGGAACGAGCAGTTCTTCTACGAGCAGTACGTC. Its translation is CASSSTTGNEQFFYEQYV.